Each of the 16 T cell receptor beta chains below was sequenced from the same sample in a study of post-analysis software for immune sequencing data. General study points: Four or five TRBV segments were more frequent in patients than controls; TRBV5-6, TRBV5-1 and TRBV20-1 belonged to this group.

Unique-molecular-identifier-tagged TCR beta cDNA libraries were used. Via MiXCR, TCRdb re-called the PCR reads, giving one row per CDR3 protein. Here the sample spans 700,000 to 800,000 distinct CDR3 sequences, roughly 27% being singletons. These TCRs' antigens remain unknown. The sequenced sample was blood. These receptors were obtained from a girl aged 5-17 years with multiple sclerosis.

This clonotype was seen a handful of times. CDR3 amino acids: CARESTGQDPTTQYF. The CDR3 DNA follows: TGTGCCAGGGAGTCGACAGGCCAAGACCCCACGACGCAGTATTTT. This rearrangement joins TRBV2 to TRBJ2-3, with D perhaps matching TRBD1 (6 bases). The V end lost 9 bases, the J end lost 9 bases, and 25 bases lay between the germline ends. CDR3 length: 15 residues. Germline CDR1 reads SNHLY; CDR2 reads FYNNEI.

The CDR3 region is CASGPEGQGGTGELFF. CDR3 in DNA: TGTGCCAGCGGCCCGGAGGGACAGGGAGGCACCGGGGAGCTGTTTTTT. V gene TRBV7-8 combines with J gene TRBJ2-2, with TRBD1 matching 9 bases. The CDR3 totals 16 residues. CDR1 is SGHVS, CDR2 FQNEAQ, per germline. J lost 4 bases, V lost 8 bases, and 11 bases had no gene match. The full variable domain, completed using reference TRBV7-8 and TRBJ2-2, is GAGVSQSPRYKVAKRGQDVALRCDPISGHVSLFWYQQALGQGPEFLTYFQNEAQLDKSGLPSDRFFAERPEGSVSTLKIQRTQQEDSAVYLCASGPEGQGGTGELFFGEGSRLTVL.

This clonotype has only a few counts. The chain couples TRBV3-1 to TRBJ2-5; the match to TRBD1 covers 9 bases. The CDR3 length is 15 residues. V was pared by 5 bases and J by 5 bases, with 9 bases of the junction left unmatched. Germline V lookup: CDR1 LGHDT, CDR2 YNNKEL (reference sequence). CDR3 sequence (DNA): TGTGCCAGCAGCGAACAGGGGGCCAGTGCGGAGACCCAGTACTTC. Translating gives CASSEQGASAETQYF.

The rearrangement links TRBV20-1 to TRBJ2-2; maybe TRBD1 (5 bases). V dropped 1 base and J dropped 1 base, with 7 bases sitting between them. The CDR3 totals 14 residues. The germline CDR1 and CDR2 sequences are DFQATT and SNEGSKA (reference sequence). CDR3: CSARAQGNTGELFF. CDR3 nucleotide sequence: TGCAGTGCTAGAGCCCAGGGGAACACCGGGGAGCTGTTTTTT.

Here the CDR3 reads CASSPPGLAGQQYF. Here the CDR3 DNA reads TGTGCCAGCAGCCCGCCGGGCCTGGCTGGGCAGCAGTACTTC. The V gene is TRBV7-8, the J gene TRBJ2-4; D ambiguous. The CDR3 contains 14 residues. V was pared by 5 bases and J by 13 bases, with 21 bases between. Germline CDR1 SGHVS, CDR2 FQNEAQ.

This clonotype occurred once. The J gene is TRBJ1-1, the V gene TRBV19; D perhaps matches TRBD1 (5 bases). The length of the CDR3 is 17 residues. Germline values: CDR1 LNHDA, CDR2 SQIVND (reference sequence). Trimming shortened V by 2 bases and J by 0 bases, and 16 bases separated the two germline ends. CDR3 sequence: CASSIKAGRPMNTEAFF. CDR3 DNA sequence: TGTGCCAGTAGTATAAAGGCAGGGAGGCCTATGAACACTGAAGCTTTCTTT.

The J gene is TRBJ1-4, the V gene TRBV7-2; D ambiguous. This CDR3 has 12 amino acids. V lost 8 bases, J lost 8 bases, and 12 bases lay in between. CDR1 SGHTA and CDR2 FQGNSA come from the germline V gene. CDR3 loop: CASGLVSEKLFF. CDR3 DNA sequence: TGTGCCAGCGGGTTGGTTTCAGAAAAACTGTTTTTT.

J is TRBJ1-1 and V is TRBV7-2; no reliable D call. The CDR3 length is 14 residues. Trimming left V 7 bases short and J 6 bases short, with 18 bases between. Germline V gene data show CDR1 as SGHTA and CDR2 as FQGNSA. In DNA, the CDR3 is TGTGCCAGCACCCTAAGGGCGGAGGGCGCTGAAGCTTTCTTT. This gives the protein CASTLRAEGAEAFF.

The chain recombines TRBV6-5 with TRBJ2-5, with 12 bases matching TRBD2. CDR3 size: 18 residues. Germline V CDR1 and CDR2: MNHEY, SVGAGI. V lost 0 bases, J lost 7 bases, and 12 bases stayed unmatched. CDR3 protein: CASSYSQWTSGMTLTQYF. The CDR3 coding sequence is TGTGCCAGCAGTTACTCCCAGTGGACTAGCGGGATGACGTTGACCCAGTACTTC.

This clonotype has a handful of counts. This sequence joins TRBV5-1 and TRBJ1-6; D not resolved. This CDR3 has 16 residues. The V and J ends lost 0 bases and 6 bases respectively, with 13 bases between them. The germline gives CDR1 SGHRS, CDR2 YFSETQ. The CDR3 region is CASSLAYRGINSPLHF. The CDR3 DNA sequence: TGCGCCAGCAGCTTGGCCTATCGAGGGATTAATTCACCCCTCCACTTT.

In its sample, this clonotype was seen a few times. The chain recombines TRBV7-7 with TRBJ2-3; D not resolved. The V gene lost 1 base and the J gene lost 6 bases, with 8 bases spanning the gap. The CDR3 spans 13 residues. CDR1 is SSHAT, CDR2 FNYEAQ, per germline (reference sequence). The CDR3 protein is CASSLVPGDTQYF. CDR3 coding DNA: TGTGCCAGCAGCTTAGTCCCGGGCGATACGCAGTATTTT.

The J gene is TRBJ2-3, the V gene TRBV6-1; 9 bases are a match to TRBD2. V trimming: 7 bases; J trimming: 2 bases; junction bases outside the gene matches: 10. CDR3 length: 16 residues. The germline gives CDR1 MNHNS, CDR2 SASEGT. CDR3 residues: CASINRRGGLTDTQYF. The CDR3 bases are TGTGCCAGCATCAACCGGCGGGGGGGCCTCACAGATACGCAGTATTTT.

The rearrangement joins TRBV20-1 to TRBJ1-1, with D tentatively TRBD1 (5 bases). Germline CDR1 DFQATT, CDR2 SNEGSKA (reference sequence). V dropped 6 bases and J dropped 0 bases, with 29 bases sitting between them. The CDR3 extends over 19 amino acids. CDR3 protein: CSAPLLLSAQETLNTEAFF. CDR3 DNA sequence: TGCAGTGCACCCCTCCTGTTGTCGGCACAGGAGACATTGAACACTGAAGCTTTCTTT.

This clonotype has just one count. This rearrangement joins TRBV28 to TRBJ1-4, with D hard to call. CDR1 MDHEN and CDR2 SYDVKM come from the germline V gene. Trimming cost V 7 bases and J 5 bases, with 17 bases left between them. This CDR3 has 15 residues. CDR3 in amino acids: CASKSPGVYNEKLFF. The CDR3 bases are TGTGCCAGCAAGTCCCCCGGGGTTTACAATGAAAAACTGTTTTTT.

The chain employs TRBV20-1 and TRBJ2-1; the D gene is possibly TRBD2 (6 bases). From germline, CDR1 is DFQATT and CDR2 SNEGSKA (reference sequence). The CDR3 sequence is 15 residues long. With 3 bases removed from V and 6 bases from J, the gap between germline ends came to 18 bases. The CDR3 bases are TGCAGTGCTAGCCAGCTGGAGGGCCTCCCCAATGAGCAGTTCTTC. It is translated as CSASQLEGLPNEQFF.

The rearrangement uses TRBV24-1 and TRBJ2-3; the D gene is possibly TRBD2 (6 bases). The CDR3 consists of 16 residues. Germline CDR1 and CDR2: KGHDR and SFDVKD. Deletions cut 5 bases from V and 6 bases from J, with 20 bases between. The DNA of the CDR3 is TGTGCCACCAGTGTCGAGGCGGGGCCTGCTTCGGATACGCAGTATTTT. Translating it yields CATSVEAGPASDTQYF.